This T cell receptor beta chain was identified in a study of long-term antiretroviral therapy in people with HIV. A v3.0 immunoSEQ assay was performed at survey level. This table comes from immunoSEQ multiplex PCR, and its TCRdb copy is limited to in-frame clones, with some not included. The table shows tens of thousands of clones, with approximately 92% occurring only once. Germline assignment: CDR1 MNHEY and CDR2 SMNVEV (reference sequence). This CDR3 has 13 residues. Trimming removed 1 base from V and 1 base from J, with 4 bases in between. V and J are TRBV27 and TRBJ1-1, with D hard to call. This receptor was identified in a woman in her forties with HIV. Sequencing was performed on unsorted PBMCs, taken about 5.3 years after starting antiretroviral therapy. CDR3: CASSLYSNTEAFF. CDR3 DNA: TGTGCCAGCAGTTTATATTCGAACACTGAAGCTTTCTTT.